This section outlines one TCR beta chain sequence together with its context. This specimen belongs to a study of cytomegalovirus exposure and HLA in healthy donors. The CDR3 spans 15 residues. V lost 6 bases, J lost 5 bases, and 20 bases lay in between. The germline V gene encodes CDR1 MNHEY and CDR2 SVGAGI. 13 Jbeta primers and 60 Vbeta primers were used for the PCR. This table comes from immunoSEQ multiplex PCR, and its TCRdb copy is limited to in-frame clones, with some not included. Among about 130,000 clones, about 15% were seen once, and the ten largest hold 2.5% to 3%. The clonotype was recovered from a female donor in good health and CMV-seropositive. Sample: PBMCs. The chain has TRBV6-5 and TRBJ2-7, with D maybe TRBD1 (6 bases). The CDR3 reads CASRPRPYRVHEQYF. The CDR3 nucleotides read TGTGCCAGCAGACCGCGACCTTACAGGGTCCACGAGCAGTACTTC.